These 30 T cell receptor beta chains were sequenced from one sample in a study of T cell responses to AZD1222 COVID-19 vaccine. Only in-frame clones appear in the TCRdb table, and some are missing; sequencing was by immunoSEQ multiplex PCR. The table records 100,000 to 150,000 clones, just over 85% of them present only once. The input for sequencing was peripheral blood, taken on day 0 of AZD1222 vaccination. These receptors came from an adult in good health.

The V call is TRBV12-3 or TRBV12-4, the J call TRBJ2-7; D unclear. This CDR3 has 11 amino acids. The ends were cut back, 2 bases at V and 6 bases at J, with 5 bases in the middle. The CDR3 DNA sequence: TGTGCCAGCAGTTTAAATGCCGAGCAGTACTTC. It codes for CASSLNAEQYF.

The V and J genes are TRBV12-3 or TRBV12-4 and TRBJ2-2; D is ambiguous. Trimming stripped 2 bases from V and 2 bases from J, with 3 bases between. The CDR3 sequence is 13 residues long. The CDR3 protein is CASSLYNTGELFF. CDR3 nucleotides: TGTGCCAGCAGTTTATATAACACCGGGGAGCTGTTTTTT.

This rearrangement joins TRBV6-5 to TRBJ1-2; D is perhaps TRBD1 (6 bases). The germline V gene encodes CDR1 MNHEY and CDR2 SVGAGI. V lost 6 bases to trimming and J lost 7 bases, with 15 bases between them. This CDR3 is built from 13 residues. CDR3 DNA sequence: TGTGCCAGCAGACGGGGGGGGACACCTGGCTACACCTTC. Protein product: CASRRGGTPGYTF.

As concerns this clone: Other nucleotide sequences in the sample specify the same CDR3. V and J are TRBV3-1 (or the pseudogene TRBV3-2) and TRBJ1-1; D is ambiguous. Per the germline V gene, CDR1 is LGHDT and CDR2 is YNNKEL (reference sequence). This CDR3 region has 13 residues. Trimming cost V 4 bases and J 1 base, with 7 bases left between them. The CDR3 region has the DNA TGTGCCAGCAGCCGCGGGAGGAACACTGAAGCTTTCTTT. Its translation is CASSRGRNTEAFF.

The rearrangement uses TRBV25-1 and TRBJ2-2; D is undetermined. The germline gives CDR1 MGHDK, CDR2 SYGVNS. CDR3 length: 13 amino acids. V dropped 2 bases and J dropped 5 bases, with 6 bases sitting between them. The CDR3 bases are TGTGCCAGCAGTGAAAAAATAACCGGGGAGCTGTTTTTT. Translation: CASSEKITGELFF.

This rearrangement joins TRBV28 to TRBJ1-2; D not resolved. Germline assignment: CDR1 MDHEN and CDR2 SYDVKM. The CDR3 sequence is 11 residues long. V shed 6 bases and J shed 8 bases, with 10 bases lying between them. The CDR3 sequence is CASSFPAGYTF. The CDR3 region has the DNA TGTGCCAGCAGCTTTCCGGCCGGCTACACCTTC.

The rearrangement uses TRBV11-2 and TRBJ2-7, with D unresolved. This CDR3 region has 12 residues. The germline gives CDR1 SGHAT, CDR2 FQNNGV. Trimming stripped 1 base from V and 4 bases from J, with 5 bases between. The CDR3 region is CASSLVGYEQYF. As DNA, the CDR3 is TGTGCCAGCAGCTTAGTGGGGTACGAGCAGTACTTC. Based on the CDR3 plus reference TRBV11-2 and TRBJ2-7, the full variable domain is EAGVAQSPRYKIIEKRQSVAFWCNPISGHATLYWYQQILGQGPKLLIQFQNNGVVDDSQLPKDRFSAERLKGVDSTLKIQPAKLEDSAVYLCASSLVGYEQYFGPGTRLTVT.

This chain connects TRBV5-8 to TRBJ2-1, with a weak D call TRBD2 (5 bases). The germline V and J ends were trimmed by 4 bases and 7 bases, with 15 bases remaining between them. Germline lookup yields CDR1 SGHTS and CDR2 YDEGEE. The CDR3 runs 14 residues. CDR3 nucleotides: TGTGCCAGCAGCCCGCGAGTCCCGGGAAATGAGCAGTTCTTC. Residues: CASSPRVPGNEQFF.

This chain joins TRBV28 and TRBJ1-2; weak D call: TRBD1 (6 bases). Trimming left V 5 bases short and J 6 bases short, with 16 bases between. The CDR3 extends over 14 amino acids. Germline V gene data show CDR1 as MDHEN and CDR2 as SYDVKM. CDR3 coding DNA: TGTGCCAGCAGTCCCCCAGGACAGATCAATGGCTACACCTTC. Translating it yields CASSPPGQINGYTF.

The chain has TRBV30 and TRBJ1-5, with D maybe TRBD1 (5 bases). The V end lost 0 bases, the J end lost 1 base, and 13 bases lay between the germline ends. CDR3 size: 16 residues. Germline CDR1 reads GTSNPN; CDR2 reads SVGIG (reference sequence). For the CDR3, the DNA is TGTGCCTGGAGTGTAGGGGTGCTTCGCAGCAATCAGCCCCAGCATTTT. Its translation is CAWSVGVLRSNQPQHF.

V gene TRBV7-9 combines with J gene TRBJ2-5; the match to TRBD2 covers 9 bases. CDR3 length: 15 residues. The ends lost 5 bases at V and 5 bases at J; junction bases unmatched: 9. Germline V gene sequence: CDR1 SEHNR, CDR2 FQNEAQ (reference sequence). CDR3 residues: CASSNGLAGKETQYF. DNA for the CDR3: TGTGCCAGCAGCAACGGCCTAGCGGGGAAGGAGACCCAGTACTTC.

The table lists this clone with a count of one. The V call is TRBV9, the J call TRBJ2-3; 7 nucleotides line up with TRBD1. Germline trimming cut 3 bases from V and 4 bases from J; bases unmatched to any gene: 5. The CDR3 has 14 residues. Per germline, CDR1 SGDLS and CDR2 YYNGEE. The CDR3 DNA reads as TGTGCCAGCAGCGACGAAGGGGGCCCAGATACGCAGTATTTT. Translated: CASSDEGGPDTQYF.

This clone has more than one count but fewer than ten. J is TRBJ1-1 and V is TRBV6-5; D not resolved. The CDR3 totals 14 residues. V lost 5 bases, J lost 1 base, and 11 bases lay in between. Germline V gene lookup returns CDR1 MNHEY and CDR2 SVGAGI. DNA of the CDR3: TGTGCCAGCAGTACACTGGGAACGAACACTGAAGCTTTCTTT. Translating it yields CASSTLGTNTEAFF.

The chain uses TRBV6-4 and TRBJ2-7; TRBD1 aligns across 8 bases. Trimming at V came to 0 bases and at J to 1 base, leaving 11 bases not matched to a gene. CDR1 MRHNA and CDR2 SNTAGT come from the germline V gene. CDR3 size: 18 residues. The chain's CDR3 is CASSDSTIRDRWSYEQYF. The DNA for the CDR3 is TGTGCCAGCAGTGACTCTACTATTCGGGACAGGTGGTCCTACGAGCAGTACTTC.

The chain carries TRBV19 and TRBJ2-4; D is undetermined. The germline V and J ends were trimmed by 1 base and 8 bases, with 9 bases remaining between them. CDR3 length: 13 residues. Germline loops: CDR1 LNHDA, CDR2 SQIVND (reference sequence). The CDR3 DNA is TGTGCCAGTAGTATAGTGGGGTCGGACATTCAGTACTTC. Its translation is CASSIVGSDIQYF.

This chain joins TRBV28 and TRBJ1-5; 8 bases align to TRBD1. This CDR3 is built from 16 residues. In germline, CDR1 is MDHEN, CDR2 SYDVKM. The junction had 5 bases not matched to a gene; V was cut back by 0 bases and J by 4 bases. This chain's CDR3 is CASSLWSDRGNQPQHF. The CDR3 DNA reads TGTGCCAGCAGTTTATGGTCCGACAGGGGAAATCAGCCCCAGCATTTT.

This chain links TRBV6-2 or TRBV6-3 with TRBJ1-2; D perhaps matches TRBD1 (5 bases). CDR3 length equals 13 residues. CDR1 is MNHEY and CDR2 is SVGEGT in the germline V gene. Trimming shortened V by 5 bases and J by 5 bases, and 12 bases separated the two germline ends. CDR3 nucleotides: TGTGCCAGCAGTCCCGGAGGGGAGTATGGCTACACCTTC. Its translation: CASSPGGEYGYTF.

The chain has TRBV27 and TRBJ2-7; D is unclear. The germline gives CDR1 MNHEY, CDR2 SMNVEV (reference sequence). The CDR3 consists of 11 residues. Trimming took off 5 bases at V and 2 bases at J, with 4 bases between the two ends. This chain's CDR3 is CASSTTYEQYF. Here the CDR3 DNA reads TGTGCCAGCAGTACCACCTACGAGCAGTACTTC.

This rearrangement joins TRBV7-9 to TRBJ1-5, with D perhaps TRBD1 (5 bases). CDR3 length: 13 amino acids. The V end was cut by 5 bases, the J end by 5 bases, with 10 bases between. The germline V gene has CDR1 SEHNR and CDR2 FQNEAQ (reference sequence). The CDR3 DNA reads TGTGCCAGCAGCAGGACACGATATCAGCCCCAGCATTTT. It specifies CASSRTRYQPQHF.

This sequence joins TRBV28 and TRBJ2-7, with 7 bases that match TRBD1. The V and J ends lost 10 bases and 2 bases, in that order; junction bases with no gene match: 8. There are 13 residues in the CDR3. The V gene's germline CDR1 is MDHEN and CDR2 SYDVKM. CDR3 residues: CATRDSSTYEQYF. The CDR3 region has the DNA TGTGCCACCAGGGACAGCTCTACCTACGAGCAGTACTTC.

The genes are TRBV5-1 and TRBJ1-1; no clear D gene. Germline V gene sequence: CDR1 SGHRS, CDR2 YFSETQ. This CDR3 is built from 14 residues. With 5 bases removed from V and 1 base from J, the gap between germline ends came to 12 bases. The CDR3 spells CASSFARGNTEAFF. The CDR3 nucleotides read TGCGCCAGCAGTTTTGCACGGGGGAACACTGAAGCTTTCTTT.

The chain's CDR3 is CAPTPDSSYEQYF. CDR3 DNA: TGCGCCCCTACGCCGGACAGCTCCTACGAGCAGTACTTC. The chain recombines TRBV10-1 with TRBJ2-7; possibly TRBD1 for D (6 bases). There are 13 residues in the CDR3. Germline assignment: CDR1 WNHNN and CDR2 SYGVQD (reference sequence). Trimming took off 11 bases at V and 0 bases at J, with 14 bases between the two ends.

The V and J genes are TRBV28 and TRBJ1-6; 10 nucleotides line up with TRBD1. Trimming removed 2 bases from V and 10 bases from J; junction bases left unmatched: 5. The CDR3 sequence is 15 residues long. The germline gives CDR1 MDHEN, CDR2 SYDVKM. CDR3 in amino acids: CASSLRDRGISPLHF. Written as DNA, the CDR3 is TGTGCCAGCAGTTTAAGGGACAGGGGTATCTCACCCCTCCACTTT.

This clone occurred a few times. The gene calls are TRBV15 and TRBJ2-3; D is undetermined. V was trimmed by 1 base and J by 0 bases, leaving 11 bases between them. There are 16 residues in the CDR3. Germline CDR1 and CDR2: LNHNV and YYDKDF (reference sequence). The CDR3: CATSRGASPSTDTQYF. Here the CDR3 DNA reads TGTGCCACCAGCAGAGGTGCCAGTCCAAGCACAGATACGCAGTATTTT.

The chain couples TRBV7-9 to TRBJ1-6; 8 bases agree with TRBD1. Trimming took 5 bases from V and 2 from J; bases not matched to a gene: 5. Per germline, CDR1 SEHNR and CDR2 FQNEAQ (reference sequence). CDR3 size: 16 residues. This chain's CDR3 is CASSSRGQAYNSPLHF. The CDR3 nucleotides are TGTGCCAGCAGCAGCAGGGGGCAGGCCTATAATTCACCCCTCCACTTT.

V gene TRBV5-1 combines with J gene TRBJ1-3; D might be TRBD1 (6 bases). The CDR3 sequence is 15 residues long. Trimming pared 2 bases from V and 4 bases from J, leaving 13 bases between. Germline V gene data show CDR1 as SGHRS and CDR2 as YFSETQ. For the CDR3, the DNA is TGCGCCAGCAGCTTAAAGACAGGAGGGGGAAACACCATATATTTT. It codes for CASSLKTGGGNTIYF.

The rearrangement joins TRBV12-3 or TRBV12-4 to TRBJ2-5; D is unclear. This CDR3 has 13 residues. Deletions cut 3 bases from V and 5 bases from J, with 10 bases between. Here the CDR3 DNA reads TGTGCCAGCAGTTTGATTAGCATCGAGACCCAGTACTTC. This codes for CASSLISIETQYF.

The chain combines TRBV9 with TRBJ1-6; no clear D gene. The length of the CDR3 is 15 residues. Trimming pared 2 bases from V and 11 bases from J, leaving 17 bases between. Germline-derived CDR1 and CDR2 are SGDLS and YYNGEE. The CDR3: CASSVGSAGHAPLHF. CDR3 DNA: TGTGCCAGCAGCGTTGGGTCCGCTGGTCACGCACCCCTCCACTTT.

The chain links TRBV6-2 or TRBV6-3 to TRBJ1-3; D gene uncertain. V was clipped by 4 bases and J by 0 bases, with 10 bases between them. This CDR3 spans 15 amino acids. The germline V gene encodes CDR1 MNHEY and CDR2 SVGEGT. This CDR3 reads CASSFPGLSGNTIYF. The CDR3 region has the DNA TGTGCCAGCAGTTTCCCGGGCCTCTCTGGAAACACCATATATTTT.

The V and J genes are TRBV28 and TRBJ2-7, with D perhaps given as TRBD1 or TRBD2 (6 bases each). The CDR3 runs 15 residues. Trimming removed 6 bases from V and 2 bases from J, with 17 bases in between. Germline V gene data show CDR1 as MDHEN and CDR2 as SYDVKM. CDR3 sequence (DNA): TGTGCCAGCAGCATCGGGGGAAGGGGGACCTACGAGCAGTACTTC. It yields the protein CASSIGGRGTYEQYF.